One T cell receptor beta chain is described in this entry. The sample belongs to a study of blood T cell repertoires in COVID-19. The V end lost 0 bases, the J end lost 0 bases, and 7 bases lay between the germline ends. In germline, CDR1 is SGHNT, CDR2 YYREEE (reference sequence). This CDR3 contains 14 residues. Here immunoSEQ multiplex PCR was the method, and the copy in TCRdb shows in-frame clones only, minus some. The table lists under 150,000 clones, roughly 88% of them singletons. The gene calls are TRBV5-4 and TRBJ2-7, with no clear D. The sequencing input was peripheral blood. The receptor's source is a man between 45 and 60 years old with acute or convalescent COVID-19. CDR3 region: CASSLDPGSYEQYF. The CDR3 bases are TGTGCCAGCAGCTTGGACCCGGGCTCCTACGAGCAGTACTTC.